This is a list of T cell receptor beta chains from one sample in a study of a mutant IDH1 vaccine in newly diagnosed glioma. TCRdb's copy holds only in-frame clones and misses some; the assay was immunoSEQ multiplex PCR. Here the sample spans around 54,000 clones, roughly 90% being singletons. These receptors' targets are unknown. The sequencing used PBMCs, collected from a glioma patient whose treatment included an IDH1 peptide vaccine. The receptors come from a man aged 35-49 years with glioma. CDR3s include the opening cysteine and the closing phenylalanine or tryptophan. D genes are given only for firm matches. Not all rows give a size; the values are once, few, many and, for expanded clones, a class.

CDR3 DNA: TGTGCCAGCAGTTTAAAGGGTGAATATGGCTACACCTTC
CDR3 protein: CASSLKGEYGYTF
D gene: .
J gene: TRBJ1-2
V gene: TRBV27
clone size: .

CDR3 DNA: TGTGCCAGCAGCGTACAAGGACGACAACCGGGACTAGCCTTTACAGATACGCAGTATTTT
CDR3 protein: CASSVQGRQPGLAFTDTQYF
D gene: TRBD2
J gene: TRBJ2-3
V gene: TRBV9
clone size: few

CDR3 DNA: TGTGCCAGTAGTATAGAGGGACAGTCCTATGGCTACACCTTC
CDR3 protein: CASSIEGQSYGYTF
D gene: TRBD1
J gene: TRBJ1-2
V gene: TRBV19
clone size: .

CDR3 DNA: TGTGCCAGCAGCAGGAATGACAGAACCTACGAGCAGTACTTC
CDR3 protein: CASSRNDRTYEQYF
D gene: .
J gene: TRBJ2-7
V gene: TRBV21-1
clone size: .

CDR3 DNA: TGTGCCAGTAGTGTGGAGAGCGGGACTGGAAATACGCAGTATTTT
CDR3 protein: CASSVESGTGNTQYF
D gene: TRBD2
J gene: TRBJ2-3
V gene: TRBV19
clone size: once

CDR3 DNA: TGTGCCAGCAGCTTAGCCACTTTACCGGGACTAGAGAACTACGAGCAGTACTTC
CDR3 protein: CASSLATLPGLENYEQYF
D gene: TRBD2
J gene: TRBJ2-7
V gene: TRBV7-6
clone size: .

CDR3 DNA: TGTGCCAGCATGGCACCCGGCTACGAGCAGTACTTC
CDR3 protein: CASMAPGYEQYF
D gene: .
J gene: TRBJ2-7
V gene: TRBV28
clone size: .

CDR3 DNA: TGTGCCAGCAGCTCCACCGGGACAGGGGAAGAAAAACTGTTTTTT
CDR3 protein: CASSSTGTGEEKLFF
D gene: TRBD1
J gene: TRBJ1-4
V gene: TRBV5-4
clone size: .

CDR3 DNA: TGTGCCAGCGGGGGTAGGGTAAGCACAGATACGCAGTATTTT
CDR3 protein: CASGGRVSTDTQYF
D gene: .
J gene: TRBJ2-3
V gene: TRBV28
clone size: .

CDR3 DNA: TGTGCCAGCAGCTTGATGGGGGCCTGGAACACCGGGGAGCTGTTTTTT
CDR3 protein: CASSLMGAWNTGELFF
D gene: .
J gene: TRBJ2-2
V gene: TRBV5-6
clone size: .

CDR3 DNA: TGTGCCAGCAGCCCTACCGGGACCTACGAGCAGTACTTC
CDR3 protein: CASSPTGTYEQYF
D gene: .
J gene: TRBJ2-7
V gene: TRBV28
clone size: .

CDR3 DNA: TGTGCCAGCAGTTCGAGCTATGGCTACACCTTC
CDR3 protein: CASSSSYGYTF
D gene: .
J gene: TRBJ1-2
V gene: TRBV6-5
clone size: .

CDR3 DNA: TGCGCCAGCAGCCACGGCATCGGGACAGGGAGCTCCTACAATGAGCAGTTCTTC
CDR3 protein: CASSHGIGTGSSYNEQFF
D gene: TRBD1
J gene: TRBJ2-1
V gene: TRBV4-1
clone size: .

CDR3 DNA: TGCGCCAGCAGCGCCGGCGCCGGGACTAGCGGGAGAGGTGATACGCAGTATTTT
CDR3 protein: CASSAGAGTSGRGDTQYF
D gene: TRBD2
J gene: TRBJ2-3
V gene: TRBV4-3
clone size: .

CDR3 DNA: TGCAGCGGGTCGGGGGCGGGAGGCGGTTCCTACAATGAGCAGTTCTTC
CDR3 protein: CSGSGAGGGSYNEQFF
D gene: TRBD2
J gene: TRBJ2-1
V gene: TRBV29-1
clone size: .

CDR3 DNA: TGTGCCAGCAGCTCTCCGGGACAGGGGGCACGGGGCTACACCTTC
CDR3 protein: CASSSPGQGARGYTF
D gene: TRBD1
J gene: TRBJ1-2
V gene: TRBV7-9
clone size: .

CDR3 DNA: TGTGCCAGCAGCTTAGGGGGGACACCCAATCAGCCCCAGCATTTT
CDR3 protein: CASSLGGTPNQPQHF
D gene: .
J gene: TRBJ1-5
V gene: TRBV7-6
clone size: .

CDR3 DNA: TGCAGCGTGGGGCCTATGGGGACACCTAACACCGGGGAGCTGTTTTTT
CDR3 protein: CSVGPMGTPNTGELFF
D gene: .
J gene: TRBJ2-2
V gene: TRBV29-1
clone size: .

CDR3 DNA: TGTGCCATCAGTGCTCAGGAGTCGGAGTATGGCTACACCTTC
CDR3 protein: CAISAQESEYGYTF
D gene: .
J gene: TRBJ1-2
V gene: TRBV10-3
clone size: .

CDR3 DNA: TGTGCCAGCTCACCGATACAGGGGGAGACCCAGTACTTC
CDR3 protein: CASSPIQGETQYF
D gene: TRBD1
J gene: TRBJ2-5
V gene: TRBV18
clone size: .

CDR3 DNA: TGTGCCAGTAGTTCGCAGGAACTCTTTGAAGCTTTCTTT
CDR3 protein: CASSSQELFEAFF
D gene: .
J gene: TRBJ1-1
V gene: TRBV19
clone size: .

CDR3 DNA: TGCGCCGCTAAAGGTAGGGGGCCCAATCAGCCCCAGCATTTT
CDR3 protein: CAAKGRGPNQPQHF
D gene: TRBD1
J gene: TRBJ1-5
V gene: TRBV10-2
clone size: .

CDR3 DNA: TGTGCCAGCAGCTTACAGGGGTCTGGTGAGCAGTTCTTC
CDR3 protein: CASSLQGSGEQFF
D gene: .
J gene: TRBJ2-1
V gene: TRBV13
clone size: .

CDR3 DNA: TGTGCTAGTGGTTTAGAGTATGGAACTGAAGCTTTCTTT
CDR3 protein: CASGLEYGTEAFF
D gene: .
J gene: TRBJ1-1
V gene: TRBV12-5
clone size: .

CDR3 DNA: TGTGCCAGCAGTTTTCGGACACAGGGGCGTCTGTACTATGGCTACACCTTC
CDR3 protein: CASSFRTQGRLYYGYTF
D gene: TRBD1
J gene: TRBJ1-2
V gene: TRBV27
clone size: .

CDR3 DNA: TGTGCCAGCAGTGTCGGCAGGGTCGATGGCTACACCTTC
CDR3 protein: CASSVGRVDGYTF
D gene: .
J gene: TRBJ1-2
V gene: TRBV2
clone size: .

CDR3 DNA: TGTGCCAGTAGTTCAACCGGGGCCTCCGCCGAGCAGTACTTC
CDR3 protein: CASSSTGASAEQYF
D gene: .
J gene: TRBJ2-7
V gene: TRBV19
clone size: .

CDR3 DNA: TGCGCCAGCAGCTTGGCCTTTGGGCAGGGTGGCCAAAACATTCAGTACTTC
CDR3 protein: CASSLAFGQGGQNIQYF
D gene: .
J gene: TRBJ2-4
V gene: TRBV5-1
clone size: .

CDR3 DNA: TGCAGCGTTTTCTCAGGGAGCAATCAGCCCCAGCATTTT
CDR3 protein: CSVFSGSNQPQHF
D gene: .
J gene: TRBJ1-5
V gene: TRBV29-1
clone size: .

CDR3 DNA: TGCGCCAGCAGCCAAGACAGGAGGGGCTCCTACGAGCAGTACTTC
CDR3 protein: CASSQDRRGSYEQYF
D gene: .
J gene: TRBJ2-7
V gene: TRBV4-3
clone size: .

CDR3 DNA: TGTGCCAGCAGCAAAGGTTGGACTAGCGGGGGCACCGGGGAGCTGTTTTTT
CDR3 protein: CASSKGWTSGGTGELFF
D gene: .
J gene: TRBJ2-2
V gene: TRBV21-1
clone size: .

CDR3 DNA: TGTGCCAGCAGCTTAATCTCGGGCGGGACTAGCGGGAGTCGGGAGACCCAGTACTTC
CDR3 protein: CASSLISGGTSGSRETQYF
D gene: TRBD2
J gene: TRBJ2-5
V gene: TRBV7-3
clone size: .

CDR3 DNA: TGTGCCATCAGTGAGGGACTAGCGGGAGTCGGAGAGACCCAGTACTTC
CDR3 protein: CAISEGLAGVGETQYF
D gene: TRBD2
J gene: TRBJ2-5
V gene: TRBV10-3
clone size: .

CDR3 DNA: TGTGCCAGCGGACAGGACTTCTATGGCTACACCTTC
CDR3 protein: CASGQDFYGYTF
D gene: TRBD1
J gene: TRBJ1-2
V gene: TRBV2
clone size: .

CDR3 DNA: TGTGCCAGCAGTCTCCCGCAGGGAGGGAATACTGAAGCTTTCTTT
CDR3 protein: CASSLPQGGNTEAFF
D gene: .
J gene: TRBJ1-1
V gene: TRBV28
clone size: .